This T cell receptor (beta chain) emerged from a study of vaccination effects on CD4 cells after COVID-19. Overall study: Sampling of a few convalescent patients occurred early (day +14) and late post-vaccination.

Culture proceeded for 10 days, and CD4+ T cells were then isolated. Convalescent patients had PCR-confirmed SARS-CoV-2 infection between March and December 2020. It was two doses of either the BNT162b2 or mRNA-1273 vaccine that participants received. Looked up from germline, CDR1 is ENHRY and CDR2 is SYGVKD. CDR3 length: 18 residues. V lost 5 bases and J 5 bases, leaving 27 bases between the germline ends. Turning to this clone: Its cognate antigen is unknown.

Here immunoSEQ multiplex PCR was the method, and the copy in TCRdb shows in-frame clones only, minus some. The sample records around 50,000 clones, over 60% being singletons. The sample here was CD4+ T cells from PBMCs cultured without peptide, taken after COVID-19 vaccination. The sequence was obtained from a human donor who had a prior SARS-CoV-2 infection. The chain combines TRBV10-3 with TRBJ1-2; D possibly corresponds to TRBD1 (6 bases). The CDR3 DNA is TGTGCCATCAGTTCTCCTTCCGGACAGAGCTTTGGTGGGTATGGCTACACCTTC. Translated: CAISSPSGQSFGGYGYTF.